This T cell receptor beta chain was captured by sequencing in a study of neurological immune-mediated disorders (dated by TCRdb to between 2018 and 2021). With respect to the entire study: The study compared peripheral blood TCR-beta repertoires of HTLV-I-associated myelopathy (HAM/TSP) patients, multiple sclerosis patients and healthy controls using UMI-based sequencing. Alongside PBMC samples, the set of about 100 TCR-beta libraries contained longitudinal samples, technical triplicates, and paired CD4+ and CD8+ T-cell subsets that had been sorted. The cohort comprised about 70 subjects: around 15 HAM/TSP patients, 34 multiple sclerosis patients and around 20 healthy controls.

cDNA was synthesized by template-switch 5'RACE using a primer with a 10-nucleotide random unique molecular identifier that tagged each TCR transcript. Every sequencing run covered 15-18 subjects and yielded more than 170 million TCR-beta sequences. The RNeasy kit was used to extract total RNA. TCR-beta VDJ regions were amplified with primers for the TCR constant region and the 5'RACE anchor, using the KAPA Real-time Library Amplification kit. Sample indexes and Illumina adaptors were added in a first PCR, and a second PCR then increased library yield. After Ampure bead purification, the TCR product of roughly 650 bp was size-selected on a 2% E-gel SizeSelection system. Before pooling, library quality was assessed on a Bioanalyzer, concentration was determined with Qubit, and library quantification was performed with the Kapa Library Quantification kit. Libraries were sequenced paired-end 2 x 150 bp on an Illumina HiSeq 2500. To increase sequence diversity, about 23-30% phiX was spiked into each library pool. The authors processed their data as follows. The quality-filtered reads were processed with the UMI-based MiGEC pipeline, whose error correction step removed more than 80% of the raw TCR sequences. VDJ genes were aligned to IMGT germline references, and each clonotype was defined by a unique CDR3 amino acid sequence together with V-J genes. Clonal expansion, Shannon diversity and CDR3 relatedness were evaluated with VDJtools (CalcPairwiseDistances, ClusterSamples), while phylogenetic trees were built in CLCbio workbench. Expanded clones were defined as having at least 8 unique UMIs, based on coefficient-of-variation modelling across technical triplicates. In-frame beta chains were kept once TCRdb had trimmed the public reads at Q25 with fastp and called clones with MiXCR. Each entry is one CDR3 protein sequence, shown with its most common DNA and genes. Here the V and J calls rest on TCRdb's processing, not on the authors' analysis. This sample lists about 3,900 distinct CDR3 sequences; 32% were detected once. The top ten clones comprise approximately 42% of the sample.

The table lists this clonotype with many counts. Its antigen target is currently unknown. One base away there is no much larger clone; base qualities are not given. Broader findings and caveats from the paper: No identical CDR3 amino acid sequences were found to be shared among expanded clones across subjects, suggesting that TCR-beta repertoires were private in all groups. TCR clonal expansion was highest in HAM/TSP patients and lowest in MS patients, with MS patients falling below even healthy controls.

CDR1 and CDR2, per the germline V gene (reference sequence), are DFQATT and SNEGSKA. V is pared back by 7 bases and J by 4 bases, with 23 bases lying between the germline termini. From the cysteine through the phenylalanine, the CDR3 covers 16 amino acids. The entry retains the CDR3 DNA only, 48 bases that are in frame from base 1. TCR libraries for sorted subsets were made from about 1 million sorted CD4+ or CD8+ T cells. PBMCs were separated from peripheral blood using Ficoll-Hypaque density gradient centrifugation and then cryopreserved in liquid nitrogen. The study also sequenced paired sorted CD4+ and CD8+ subsets from healthy controls, HAM/TSP patients and MS patients.

The chain couples TRBV20-1 to TRBJ2-1; no D segment can be confidently identified. This TCR was sampled from a man aged 50 or older with HTLV-1-associated myelopathy (HAM/TSP). Sequencing used CD8+ T cells from blood. The CDR3 protein is CSVGFSHIPAYNEQFF. The sequence in DNA is TGCAGTGTGGGATTCAGCCATATTCCCGCATACAATGAGCAGTTCTTC.